This T cell receptor beta chain originates from a study of shared clonotypes between healthy human individuals. At the level of the study: With ages of 18 to 49, the donors were a couple of women and a few men. General study results and limits: The generation probabilities recorded for non-shared clonotypes fell below those of clonotypes shared by all four donors.

Assay used: immunoSEQ multiplex PCR; TCRdb lists only in-frame clones, some missing. Of hundreds of thousands of clones in the sample, less than 80% were seen once. With 5 bases removed from V and 3 bases from J, the gap between germline ends came to 13 bases. The CDR3 is made up of 14 amino acids. The germline V gene encodes CDR1 MNHEY and CDR2 SMNVEV (reference sequence). In its sample, this clone was seen many times. Its antigen is not identified. This TCR was recovered from a woman aged 25 to 39 in good health. Sequencing was performed on memory CD4+ T cells sorted from blood. Subset meaning: CD45RA-negative fraction. The V gene is TRBV27, the J gene TRBJ1-2; the D gene is possibly TRBD1 (5 bases). CDR3 nucleotides: TGTGCCAGCAGTCTCCGGGGACTCCACTATGGCTACACCTTC. Protein sequence: CASSLRGLHYGYTF.